A selection of T cell receptor beta chains follows, all from one sample in a study of T cell responses to AZD1222 COVID-19 vaccine. Generated by immunoSEQ multiplex PCR, the TCRdb table keeps only in-frame clones and is missing some. The table has 85,000 or so clones, 80% to 95% seen once. Source: peripheral blood, taken 28 days after the second AZD1222 dose. These TCRs come from an adult who received the AZD1222 COVID-19 vaccine. Both conserved end residues are part of each CDR3.

j_gene: TRBJ2-2
v_gene: TRBV7-2
CDR3aa: CASSPFGMNTGELFF

j_gene: TRBJ2-7
v_gene: TRBV15
CDR3aa: CATSRDHGLDEQYF

j_gene: TRBJ2-2
v_gene: TRBV4-1
CDR3aa: CASSVASFYRGTGELFF

j_gene: TRBJ2-7
v_gene: TRBV19
CDR3aa: CASSGSALGAYEQYF

j_gene: TRBJ2-7
v_gene: TRBV20-1
CDR3aa: CSVRTTYEQYF

j_gene: TRBJ1-5
v_gene: TRBV2
CDR3aa: CASSQGLDQPQHF

j_gene: TRBJ1-2
v_gene: TRBV13
CDR3aa: CASSLGRARLNYGYTF

j_gene: TRBJ1-2
v_gene: TRBV28
CDR3aa: CASSFRSYGYTF

j_gene: TRBJ2-7
v_gene: TRBV4-2
CDR3aa: CASSPTGDEQYF

j_gene: TRBJ1-1
v_gene: TRBV6-5
CDR3aa: CASTLGGMNTEAFF

j_gene: TRBJ1-4
v_gene: TRBV24-1
CDR3aa: CATSDPRTGGSEKLFF

j_gene: TRBJ1-5
v_gene: TRBV30
CDR3aa: CAWSYRGGQPQHF

j_gene: TRBJ1-1
v_gene: TRBV29-1
CDR3aa: CSVTIRDRERVYTEAFF

j_gene: TRBJ1-2
v_gene: TRBV30
CDR3aa: CAWDRVSGYTF

j_gene: TRBJ1-5
v_gene: TRBV28
CDR3aa: CASSLVGPSGPQHF

j_gene: TRBJ1-1
v_gene: TRBV7-9
CDR3aa: CASSGGRTDRAFF

j_gene: TRBJ2-1
v_gene: TRBV2
CDR3aa: CASRVGQGRINEQFF

j_gene: TRBJ2-7
v_gene: TRBV2
CDR3aa: CASSPTVYEQYF

j_gene: TRBJ1-2
v_gene: TRBV6-5
CDR3aa: CASSYSGRVSGYTF

j_gene: TRBJ1-5
v_gene: TRBV29-1
CDR3aa: CSVAEGFNQPQHF

j_gene: TRBJ1-2
v_gene: TRBV2
CDR3aa: CASKQARYGYTF

j_gene: TRBJ2-7
v_gene: TRBV11-2
CDR3aa: CASSSRPGTSGEGTYEQYF

j_gene: TRBJ1-1
v_gene: TRBV10-2
CDR3aa: CASSENTGTEAFF

j_gene: TRBJ2-5
v_gene: TRBV2
CDR3aa: CASKPTGFQETQYF

j_gene: TRBJ2-5
v_gene: TRBV11-2
CDR3aa: CASTQLRAPGRETQYF

j_gene: TRBJ2-7
v_gene: TRBV18
CDR3aa: CASSPNSNYEQYF